This T cell receptor beta chain was recovered during a study of memory CD8 T cells in hepatitis C reinfection (dated by TCRdb to the late 2010s). Regarding the study in general: Three donors spontaneously resolved two consecutive HCV infections, while two donors cleared a primary infection but became chronically infected after reinfection. A case counted as HCV reinfection when an HCV RNA test came back positive after two negative tests taken at least 60 days apart. Samples for the late or post reinfection time point were taken from 12 to 24 weeks after reinfection was detected. Across an HCV reinfection episode in five or six donors, the study followed the TCR beta repertoire of virus-specific CD8 T cells over time. Roughly five reinfection cases with stored pre-reinfection samples were identified between the late 2000s and the early 2010s. Participants who had resolved a prior HCV infection were followed every 3 months in the reinfection study. Findings and caveats that apply to the study as a whole: Because the study included only five donors, definitive conclusions about public clonotypes linked to secondary clearance could not be reached.

Turning to this clone: Its antigen is currently not known. Base quality data are lacking; no much larger clone is found one base away.

The time point label for this specimen denotes: late/post reinfection, 12 to 24 weeks after detection. The sorted cells were sequenced directly ex vivo, without any in vitro expansion ahead of TCR sequencing. The donors were people who inject drugs and were enrolled in Canada's Montreal Acute Hepatitis C Cohort Study (HEPCO). As controls, total naive CD8 T cells, sorted as viable CD3+ CD8+ CD45RO-, were obtained from a couple of donors at each of the three reinfection time points. Before sorting, cryopreserved peripheral blood mononuclear cells were thawed and used as the source for purifying CD8 T cells. CD8 T cells were enriched by negative selection with the MACS CD8+ T cell Isolation Kit. Cells were sorted on a BD FACSAria II sorter using FACSDiva software, and FlowJo was used for data analysis. CDR1 and CDR2 (PRHDT, FYEKMQ) derive from the germline V gene (reference sequence). V was cut back by 1 base and J by 8 bases, leaving a gap of 20 bases between them. From the cysteine up to the phenylalanine, the CDR3 has a length of 17 residues. Left in the record is the CDR3 DNA by itself, 51 bases read in frame from the first base.

Library construction relied on the immunoSEQ multiplex PCR assay. Genomic DNA was pulled from the sorted cells, and the automated high-throughput method of Adaptive Biotechnologies was used to sequence the TCR beta V, D and J regions. A two-step, bias-controlled multiplex PCR was used to amplify CDR3 regions. An Illumina instrument was used to sequence the amplified TCR beta libraries. Concerning the study's data processing: Demultiplexed reads were processed to reduce amplification and sequencing bias, and CDR3 sequences were assigned to gene families using the IMGT database. ImmunoSEQ software version 2.0 was used to analyze the repertoire data. Clonotype lists were filtered to remove out-of-frame sequences as well as sequences containing stop codons in the CDR3. Clonotypes with a frequency below 0.01% were excluded because such clonotypes corresponded to less than one cell. To get richness, observed richness was divided by input cell number, while evenness came from dividing Shannon entropy by log observed richness. Simpson diversity and Morisita-Horn overlap indices were used to quantify repertoire diversity and similarity between time points. Clonotypes were grouped as dominant (>1%), sub-dominant (0.5-0.99%), low abundance (0.1-0.49%) or lowest abundance (<0.1%). For the germline index, total nucleotide additions were subtracted from total CDR3 length, and that difference was then divided by total CDR3 length. TCRdb stores this immuneACCESS table with in-frame sequences only. Part of the clones is absent; in the studies checked, under half of the shortfall reflects unresolved V genes, and no reason is known for the rest. V, J and clone size were drawn from that table, and D and trimming were deduced from the DNA. The sample yields about 4,800 clones; roughly 87% were counted once. The ten biggest clones cover approximately 25% of the sample.

The receptor was isolated from a man aged 45 to 65 with hepatitis C virus infection. The chain joins TRBV13 to TRBJ1-4; 5 matching bases give a weak D call of TRBD1. The sequencing input was naive CD8+ T cells sorted from blood. Taken with the paper, the label for cell subset or site translates to: total naive CD8+CD45RO- T cells. The CDR3 reads CASSLVGTAGAGEKLFF. Read as DNA, the sequence is TGTGCCAGCAGCTTAGTGGGGACGGCCGGTGCGGGAGAAAAACTGTTTTTT.